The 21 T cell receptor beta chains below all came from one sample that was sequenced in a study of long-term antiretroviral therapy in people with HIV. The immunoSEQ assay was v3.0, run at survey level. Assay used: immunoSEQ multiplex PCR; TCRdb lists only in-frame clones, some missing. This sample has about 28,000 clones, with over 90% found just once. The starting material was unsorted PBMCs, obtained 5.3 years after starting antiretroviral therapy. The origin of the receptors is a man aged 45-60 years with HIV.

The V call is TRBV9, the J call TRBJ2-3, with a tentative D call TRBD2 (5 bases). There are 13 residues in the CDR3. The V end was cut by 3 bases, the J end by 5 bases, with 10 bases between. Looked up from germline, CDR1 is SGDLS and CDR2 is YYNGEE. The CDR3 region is CASSDGELDTQYF. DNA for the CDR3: TGTGCCAGCAGCGACGGGGAGTTAGATACGCAGTATTTT.

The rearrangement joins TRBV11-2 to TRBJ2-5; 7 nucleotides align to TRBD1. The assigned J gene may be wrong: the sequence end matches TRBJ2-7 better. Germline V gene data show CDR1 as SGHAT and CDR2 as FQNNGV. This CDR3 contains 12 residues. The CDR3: CASSATGYEQYF. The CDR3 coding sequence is TGTGCCAGCAGCGCGACAGGGTACGAGCAGTACTTC.

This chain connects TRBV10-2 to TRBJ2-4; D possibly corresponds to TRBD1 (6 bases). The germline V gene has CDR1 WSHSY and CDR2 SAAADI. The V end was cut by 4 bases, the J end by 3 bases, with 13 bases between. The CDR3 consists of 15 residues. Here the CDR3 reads CASSVGRGYKNIQYF. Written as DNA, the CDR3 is TGCGCCAGCAGTGTAGGCAGGGGATACAAAAACATTCAGTACTTC.

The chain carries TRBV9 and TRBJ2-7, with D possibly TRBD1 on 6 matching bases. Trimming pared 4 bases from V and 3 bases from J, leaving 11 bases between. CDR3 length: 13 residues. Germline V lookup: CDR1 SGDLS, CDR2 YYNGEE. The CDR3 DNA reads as TGTGCCAGCAGCACGGGACAAAACTACGAGCAGTACTTC. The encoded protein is CASSTGQNYEQYF.

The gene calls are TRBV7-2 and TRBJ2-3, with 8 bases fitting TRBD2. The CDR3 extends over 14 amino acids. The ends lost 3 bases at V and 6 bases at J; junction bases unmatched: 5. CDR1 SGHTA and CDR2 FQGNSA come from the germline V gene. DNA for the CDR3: TGTGCCAGCAGCTTCGGGGGGGGTTTGGATACGCAGTATTTT. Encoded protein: CASSFGGGLDTQYF. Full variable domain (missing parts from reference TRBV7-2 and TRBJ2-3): GAGVSQSPSNKVTEKGKDVELRCDPISGHTALYWYRQSLGQGLEFLIYFQGNSAPDKSGLPSDRFSAERTGGSVSTLTIQRTQQEDSAVYLCASSFGGGLDTQYFGPGTRLTVL.

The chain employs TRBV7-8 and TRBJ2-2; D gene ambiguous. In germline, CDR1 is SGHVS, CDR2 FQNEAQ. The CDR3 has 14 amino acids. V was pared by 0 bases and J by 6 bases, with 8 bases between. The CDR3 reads CASSLAPTAGELFF. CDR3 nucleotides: TGTGCCAGCAGCTTAGCCCCGACGGCCGGGGAGCTGTTTTTT.

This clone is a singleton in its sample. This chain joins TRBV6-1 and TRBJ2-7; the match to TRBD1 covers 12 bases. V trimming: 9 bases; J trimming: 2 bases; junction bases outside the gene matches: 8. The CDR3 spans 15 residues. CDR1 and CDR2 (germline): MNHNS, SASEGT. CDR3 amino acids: CASGRGTGGPYEQYF. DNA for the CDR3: TGTGCCAGTGGTAGGGGGACAGGGGGCCCCTACGAGCAGTACTTC.

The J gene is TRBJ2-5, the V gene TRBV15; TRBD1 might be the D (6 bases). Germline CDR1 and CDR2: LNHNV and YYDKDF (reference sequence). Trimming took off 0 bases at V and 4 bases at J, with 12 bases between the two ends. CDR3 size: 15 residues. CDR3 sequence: CATSRERMGAETQYF. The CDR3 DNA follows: TGTGCCACCAGCAGAGAACGGATGGGGGCAGAGACCCAGTACTTC.

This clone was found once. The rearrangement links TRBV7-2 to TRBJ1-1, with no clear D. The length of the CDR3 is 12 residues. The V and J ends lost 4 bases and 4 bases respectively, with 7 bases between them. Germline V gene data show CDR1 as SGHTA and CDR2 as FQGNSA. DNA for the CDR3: TGTGCCAGCAGCTGGGTTGGCACTGAAGCTTTCTTT. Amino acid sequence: CASSWVGTEAFF.

In DNA, the CDR3 is TGTGCCAGCAGGCTCGGGGTCGCAGGGGGAGCTTTCTTT. Translation: CASRLGVAGGAFF. The genes are TRBV6-5 and TRBJ1-1; 7 bases fit TRBD1. The CDR3 is 13 amino acids. Trimming cost V 6 bases and J 10 bases; bases outside gene matches: 11. CDR1 and CDR2 (germline): MNHEY, SVGAGI.

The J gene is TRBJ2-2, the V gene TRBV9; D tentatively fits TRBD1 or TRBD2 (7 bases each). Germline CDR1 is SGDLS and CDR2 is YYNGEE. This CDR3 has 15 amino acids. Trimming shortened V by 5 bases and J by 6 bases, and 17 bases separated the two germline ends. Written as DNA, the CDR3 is TGTGCCAGCAGTGTTGGACAGGCGGGGGCCGGGGAGCTGTTTTTT. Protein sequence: CASSVGQAGAGELFF.

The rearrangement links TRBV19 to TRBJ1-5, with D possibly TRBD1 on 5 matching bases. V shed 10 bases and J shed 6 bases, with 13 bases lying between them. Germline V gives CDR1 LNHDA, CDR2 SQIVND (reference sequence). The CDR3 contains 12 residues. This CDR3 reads CATTAGIQPQHF. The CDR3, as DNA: TGTGCCACCACGGCAGGGATTCAGCCCCAGCATTTT.

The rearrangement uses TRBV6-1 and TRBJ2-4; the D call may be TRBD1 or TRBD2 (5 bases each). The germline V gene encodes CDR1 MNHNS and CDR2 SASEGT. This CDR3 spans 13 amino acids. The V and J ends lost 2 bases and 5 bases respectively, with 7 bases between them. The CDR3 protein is CASSERGQNIQYF. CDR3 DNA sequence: TGTGCCAGCAGTGAACGGGGACAAAACATTCAGTACTTC.

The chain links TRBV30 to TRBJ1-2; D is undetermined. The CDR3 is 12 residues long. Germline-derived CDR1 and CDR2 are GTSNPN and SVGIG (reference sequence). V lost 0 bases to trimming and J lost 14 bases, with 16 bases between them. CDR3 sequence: CAWSVLSVSVTF. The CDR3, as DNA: TGTGCCTGGAGTGTATTGTCCGTCAGTGTGACCTTC.

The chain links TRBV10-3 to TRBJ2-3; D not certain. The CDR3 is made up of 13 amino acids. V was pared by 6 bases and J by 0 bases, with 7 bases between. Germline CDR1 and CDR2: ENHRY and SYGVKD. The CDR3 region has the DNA TGTGCCATCAGAGGCGGCAGCACAGATACGCAGTATTTT. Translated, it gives CAIRGGSTDTQYF.

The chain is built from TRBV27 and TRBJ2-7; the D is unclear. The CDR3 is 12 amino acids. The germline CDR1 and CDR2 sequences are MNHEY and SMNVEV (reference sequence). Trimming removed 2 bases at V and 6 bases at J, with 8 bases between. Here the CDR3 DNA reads TGTGCCAGCAGTTTACGACCGGGCGAGCAGTACTTC. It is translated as CASSLRPGEQYF.

The CDR3 DNA sequence: TGTGCCAGCAGTCCCAGGCATGACTACGAGCAGTACTTC. Translating gives CASSPRHDYEQYF. The chain links TRBV27 to TRBJ2-7; D remains ambiguous. The germline V gene encodes CDR1 MNHEY and CDR2 SMNVEV (reference sequence). CDR3 length: 13 amino acids. Trimming shortened V by 5 bases and J by 3 bases, and 11 bases separated the two germline ends.

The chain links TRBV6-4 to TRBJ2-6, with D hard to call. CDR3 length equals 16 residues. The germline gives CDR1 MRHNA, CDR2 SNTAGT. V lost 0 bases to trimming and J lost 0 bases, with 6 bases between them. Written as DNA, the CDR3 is TGTGCCAGCAGTGACTCGGCCGTCTCTGGGGCCAACGTCCTGACTTTC. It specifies CASSDSAVSGANVLTF.

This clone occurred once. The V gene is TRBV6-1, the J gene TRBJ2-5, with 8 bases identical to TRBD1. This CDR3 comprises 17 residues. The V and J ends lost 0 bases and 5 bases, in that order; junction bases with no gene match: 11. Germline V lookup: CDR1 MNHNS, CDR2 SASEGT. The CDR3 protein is CASSEAPPAGGLETQYF. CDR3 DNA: TGTGCCAGCAGTGAAGCACCGCCCGCAGGGGGCCTGGAGACCCAGTACTTC.

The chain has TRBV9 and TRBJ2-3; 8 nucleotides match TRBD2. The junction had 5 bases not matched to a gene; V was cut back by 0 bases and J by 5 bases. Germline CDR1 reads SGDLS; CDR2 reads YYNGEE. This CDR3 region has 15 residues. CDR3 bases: TGTGCCAGCAGCGTAGGAGCTAGCGGGTTAGATACGCAGTATTTT. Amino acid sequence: CASSVGASGLDTQYF.

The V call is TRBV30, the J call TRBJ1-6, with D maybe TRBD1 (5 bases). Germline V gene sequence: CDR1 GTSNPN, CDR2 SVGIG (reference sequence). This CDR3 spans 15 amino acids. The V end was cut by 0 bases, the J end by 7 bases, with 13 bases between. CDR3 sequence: CAWSVGVLGNSPLHF. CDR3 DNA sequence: TGTGCCTGGAGTGTAGGGGTCCTAGGGAATTCACCCCTCCACTTT.